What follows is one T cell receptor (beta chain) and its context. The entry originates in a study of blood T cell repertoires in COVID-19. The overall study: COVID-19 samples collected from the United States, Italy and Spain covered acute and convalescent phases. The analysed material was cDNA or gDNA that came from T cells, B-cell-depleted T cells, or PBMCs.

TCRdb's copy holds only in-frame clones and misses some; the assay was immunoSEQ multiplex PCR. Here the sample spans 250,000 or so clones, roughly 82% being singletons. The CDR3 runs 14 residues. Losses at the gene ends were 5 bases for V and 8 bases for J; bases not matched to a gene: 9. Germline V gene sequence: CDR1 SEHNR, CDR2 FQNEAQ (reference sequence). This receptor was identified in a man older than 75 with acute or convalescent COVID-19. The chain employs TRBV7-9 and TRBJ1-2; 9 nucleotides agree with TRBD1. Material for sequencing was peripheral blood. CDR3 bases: TGTGCCAGCAGCCCGACGTGGACAGGGGAGGGCTACACCTTC. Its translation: CASSPTWTGEGYTF. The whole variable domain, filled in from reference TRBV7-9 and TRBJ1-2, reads DTGVSQNPRHKITKRGQNVTFRCDPISEHNRLYWYRQTLGQGPEFLTYFQNEAQLEKSRLLSDRFSAERPKGSFSTLEIQRTEQGDSAMYLCASSPTWTGEGYTFGSGTRLTVV.